This TCR beta chain was sequenced for a study of beta chain features in type 1 diabetes. Findings of the study overall: PCR could preferentially amplify shorter templates, alike in patients and controls. TCRB CDR3s from Type 1 diabetes patients were moderately but significantly shorter in all four CD4+ subsets.

Since all of the isolated RNA was reverse transcribed, expressed TCRB transcripts were what got sequenced. The method was immunoSEQ multiplex PCR; TCRdb's version includes in-frame clones alone and lacks a portion of them. The sample lists a few hundred thousand clones; 13% to 15% were seen once. This clone was counted a few times. Its antigen is still unknown. This CDR3 has 12 amino acids. The V gene lost 6 bases and the J gene lost 9 bases, with 12 bases spanning the gap. The V gene's germline CDR1 is MNHEY and CDR2 SVGAGI. This chain joins TRBV6-5 and TRBJ2-1; D is ambiguous. What was sequenced was naive CD4+ T cells from blood. This TCR was sampled from a man aged 25 to 40 with type 1 diabetes. In DNA, the CDR3 is TGTGCCAGCAGGGTTAGTATCCGTGAGCAGTTCTTC. It codes for CASRVSIREQFF.